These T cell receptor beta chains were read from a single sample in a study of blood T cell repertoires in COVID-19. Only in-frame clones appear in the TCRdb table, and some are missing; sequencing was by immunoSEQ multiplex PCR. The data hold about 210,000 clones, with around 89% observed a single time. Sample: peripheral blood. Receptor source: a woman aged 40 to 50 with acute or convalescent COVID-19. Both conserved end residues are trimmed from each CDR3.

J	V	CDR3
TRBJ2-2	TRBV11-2	ASSLTPMAGGRSTGELF
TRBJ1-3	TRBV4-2	ASSPTPGQSGNTIY
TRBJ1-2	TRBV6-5	ASSKTGASYGYT
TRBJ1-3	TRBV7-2	ASSLSQGNTIY
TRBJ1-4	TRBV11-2	ASSLSWTEVNEKLF
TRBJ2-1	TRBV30	GGGTYNEQF
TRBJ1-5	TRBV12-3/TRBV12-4	ASKDRDNQPQH
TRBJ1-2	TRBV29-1	SVVGTGYYGYT
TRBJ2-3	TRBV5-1	ASSSQGTGDTQY
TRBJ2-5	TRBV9	ASSSRGLAGGRETQY
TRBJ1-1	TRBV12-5	ASGLFSSTEAF
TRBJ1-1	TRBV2	ASTGRDRGTGTEAF
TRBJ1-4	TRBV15	ATSITEDRKLF
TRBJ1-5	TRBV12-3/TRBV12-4	ASSPGGNQPQH
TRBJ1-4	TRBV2	ASRRAGDNEKLF
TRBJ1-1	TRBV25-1	ASTTQNRKEAF
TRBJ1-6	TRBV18	ASSLWGPGGDNSPLH
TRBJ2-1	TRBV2	ASSVRQGGYNEQF
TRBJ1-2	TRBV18	ASSPTGGVGGYT
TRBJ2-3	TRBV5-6	ASSPLGGGYSTDTQY
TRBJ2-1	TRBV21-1	ASSSGLGGHNEQF
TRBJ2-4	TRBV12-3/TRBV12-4	ASGELGDIQY
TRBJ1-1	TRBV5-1	ASSLPTLRLAGSGTEAF
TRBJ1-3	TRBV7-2	ASSRTGGSGNTIY
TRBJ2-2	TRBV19	ASSLGTGSGELF
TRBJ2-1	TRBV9	ASSVEGRGVNEQF
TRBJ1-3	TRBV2	ASSKDRAGNTIY
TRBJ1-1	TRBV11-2	ASSLAFGRATEAF
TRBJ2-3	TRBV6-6	ASSAIAGSSTDTQY
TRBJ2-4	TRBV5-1	ASSVTSSAKNIQY
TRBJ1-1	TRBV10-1	ASSESRGTEAF
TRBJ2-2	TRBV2	ASSAGGNANTGELF
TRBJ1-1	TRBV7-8	ASSPIAGWNTEAF
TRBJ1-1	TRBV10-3	AISESPGLNTEAF
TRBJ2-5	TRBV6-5	ASSTQGKYETQY
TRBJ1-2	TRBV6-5	ASTARGVGYGYT
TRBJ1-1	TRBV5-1	ASSHRGNTEAF
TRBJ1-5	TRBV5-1	ASSLGAGTGSEQPQH
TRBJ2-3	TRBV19	ATDISTDTQY
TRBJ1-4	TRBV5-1	ASSLRTGGSLANEKLF
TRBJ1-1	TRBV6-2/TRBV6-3	ASSPPPDRPKNTEAF
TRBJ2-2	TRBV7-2	ASSLKSPRTGGAAGELF
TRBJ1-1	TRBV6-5	ASSYSMNAGTEAF
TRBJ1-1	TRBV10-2	ASSEPGMNTEAF
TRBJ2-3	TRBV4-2	ASSQDQGGGPPTDTQY
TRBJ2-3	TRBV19	ASSRSGGTDTQY
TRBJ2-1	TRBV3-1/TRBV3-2	ASSLPGGRNEQF
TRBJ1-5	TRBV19	ASSIDTGSREPQH
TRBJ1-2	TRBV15	ATSREIGGVYGYT
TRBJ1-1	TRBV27	ASRDRGRRTEAF
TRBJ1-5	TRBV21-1	ASRPGQGLGQPQH
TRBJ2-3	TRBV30	AWNHPVGDTQY
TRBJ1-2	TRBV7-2	ASSHRTGDYGYT
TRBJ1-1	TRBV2	ASRYEFRNTEAF
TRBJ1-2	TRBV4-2	ASSQEPGQTYYGYT
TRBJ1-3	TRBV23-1	ASRHNHRTGNGNTIY
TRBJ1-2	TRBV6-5	ASSYSIQGSHGYT
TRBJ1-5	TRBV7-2	ASSPGAGSLISGQPQH
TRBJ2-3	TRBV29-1	SVARSTDTQY